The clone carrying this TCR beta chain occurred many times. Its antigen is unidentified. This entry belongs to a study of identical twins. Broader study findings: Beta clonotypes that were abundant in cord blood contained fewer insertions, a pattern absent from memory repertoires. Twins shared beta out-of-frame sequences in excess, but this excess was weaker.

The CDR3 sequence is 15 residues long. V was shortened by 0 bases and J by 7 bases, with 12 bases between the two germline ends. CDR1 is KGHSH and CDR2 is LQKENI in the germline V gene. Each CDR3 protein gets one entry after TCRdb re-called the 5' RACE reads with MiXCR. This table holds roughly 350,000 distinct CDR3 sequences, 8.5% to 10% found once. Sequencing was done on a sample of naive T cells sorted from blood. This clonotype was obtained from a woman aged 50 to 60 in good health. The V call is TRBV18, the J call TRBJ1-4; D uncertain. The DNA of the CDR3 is TGTGCCAGCTCACCACCGTCTGGGTTACGTGAAAAACTGTTTTTT. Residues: CASSPPSGLREKLFF.